Below, 3 T cell receptor beta chains from the same sample are listed, as sequenced in a study of cytomegalovirus exposure and HLA in healthy donors. The PCR made use of 60 Vbeta and 13 Jbeta primers. Assay used: immunoSEQ multiplex PCR; TCRdb lists only in-frame clones, some missing. Here the sample spans about 120,000 clones, under 85% being singletons. Sequences were obtained from PBMCs. The origin of the receptors is a middle-aged man in good health and CMV-seropositive.

The V call is TRBV7-2, the J call TRBJ1-1, with 8 bases aligning to TRBD1. This CDR3 spans 14 amino acids. The V and J ends lost 5 bases and 1 base, in that order; junction bases with no gene match: 3. Germline V gene lookup returns CDR1 SGHTA and CDR2 FQGNSA. The DNA of the CDR3 is TGTGCCAGCAGCAAAGGACAGGGGAACACTGAAGCTTTCTTT. This translates into CASSKGQGNTEAFF.

The chain carries TRBV6-4 and TRBJ1-2; D is possibly TRBD1 (5 bases). CDR3 size: 10 residues. Germline values: CDR1 MRHNA, CDR2 SNTAGT. V lost 9 bases, J lost 12 bases, and 14 bases lay in between. CDR3 coding DNA: TGTGCCAGGGACCCCGGGACTAACACCTTC. Its protein product is CARDPGTNTF.

The V call is TRBV28, the J call TRBJ2-7; unclear D gene. V shed 7 bases and J shed 5 bases, with 12 bases lying between them. Germline lookup yields CDR1 MDHEN and CDR2 SYDVKM. CDR3 size: 12 residues. The CDR3 loop reads CASTEESNEQYF. The CDR3 nucleotides read TGTGCCAGCACCGAGGAGAGTAACGAGCAGTACTTC.